This record covers a single TCR beta chain. The data derive from a study of blood T cell repertoires in COVID-19. Across the whole study: Sample material is recorded as cDNA or gDNA derived from T cells, B-cell-depleted T cells, or PBMCs.

Germline V lookup: CDR1 LGHNA, CDR2 YNFKEQ. Trimming removed 4 bases from V and 8 bases from J, with 11 bases in between. The CDR3 is 12 amino acids. This table comes from immunoSEQ multiplex PCR, and its TCRdb copy is limited to in-frame clones, with some not included. The data contain about 140,000 clones, around 88% of them seen just once; the ten biggest clones take up about 1.6%. The source of this sequence is a woman aged 55-69 years with acute or convalescent COVID-19. This sequence joins TRBV4-2 and TRBJ1-2; D not certain. Sequenced sample: peripheral blood. CDR3 protein: CASSPHGEGYTF. DNA of the CDR3: TGTGCCAGCAGCCCCCATGGAGAGGGCTACACCTTC.